This T cell receptor (beta chain) was recorded in a study of T cells in Graves' hyperthyroidism and ophthalmopathy. The overall study: Upon initial diagnosis and before any treatment, peripheral blood was collected.

V shed 2 bases and J 2 bases; nucleotides not matched to a gene: 6. Germline V gene data show CDR1 as SEHNR and CDR2 as FQNEAQ (reference sequence). CDR3 size: 16 residues. Uncontrolled infections, other autoimmune diseases, pregnancy or lactation led to exclusion of patients. Orbital computed tomography, thyroid ultrasound, serum thyroxine and TRAb, and clinical symptoms together informed the diagnoses. As regards this clonotype: The antigen is not known.

The CDR3 regions of TCR beta were amplified from RNA transcripts. HTBI primers were the set used in a first-round RT-PCR of the TCR CDR3. A single record per CDR3 protein comes from TCRdb applying MiXCR to the multiplex PCR reads. Of approximately 700,000 distinct CDR3 sequences in the sample, around 15% were seen once. Study-level findings and limits: Ophthalmopathy onset followed model prediction by a median approximately six months.

This chain uses TRBV7-9 with TRBJ2-4, with 7 nucleotides matching TRBD2. This receptor was identified in a man aged 18-30 years with Graves' hyperthyroidism. Sequencing was carried out using blood. The CDR3 sequence is CASSLFAGVTKNIQYF. CDR3 nucleotides: TGTGCCAGCAGCTTATTTGCGGGAGTGACCAAAAACATTCAGTACTTC.